This T cell receptor beta chain originates from a study of CD8 T cells in Susac syndrome. From blood CD8+ and CD4+ T cells, the TCR beta chain was sequenced. Each multiple sclerosis control was a treatment-naive patient with relapsing-remitting disease that was either stable or active. The V gene's germline CDR1 is LNHDA and CDR2 SQIVND (reference sequence). V shed 7 bases and J shed 0 bases, with 6 bases lying between them. The CDR3 runs to 13 residues. Reverse transcription of roughly 0.5 to 1 ug RNA was performed with random hexamers. TCRdb redid the calling of the immunoSEQ multiplex PCR reads with MiXCR, one entry per CDR3 protein. The data show about 280,000 distinct CDR3 sequences, with about 85% seen just once and approximately 0.11% held by the top ten. This clonotype was seen a few times.

The sequenced material came from CD8+ T cells from PBMCs. The V and J genes are TRBV19 and TRBJ2-2; D remains unclear. The receptor was derived from a human donor with multiple sclerosis. Here the CDR3 reads CASMSSNTGELFF. The CDR3 DNA reads as TGTGCCAGTATGAGTTCGAACACCGGGGAGCTGTTTTTT. Full variable domain (missing parts from reference TRBV19 and TRBJ2-2): DGGITQSPKYLFRKEGQNVTLSCEQNLNHDAMYWYRQDPGQGLRLIYYSQIVNDFQKGDIAEGYSVSREKKESFPLTVTSAQKNPTAFYLCASMSSNTGELFFGEGSRLTVL.